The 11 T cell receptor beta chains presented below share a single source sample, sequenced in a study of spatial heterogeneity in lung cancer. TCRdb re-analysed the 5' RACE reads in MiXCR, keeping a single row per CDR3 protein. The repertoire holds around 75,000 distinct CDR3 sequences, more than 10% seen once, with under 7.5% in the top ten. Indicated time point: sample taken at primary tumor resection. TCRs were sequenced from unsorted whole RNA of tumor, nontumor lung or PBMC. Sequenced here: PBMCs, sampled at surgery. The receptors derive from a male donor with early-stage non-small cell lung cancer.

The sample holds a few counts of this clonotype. In DNA, the CDR3 is TGTGCCAGCAGCTTAGCAAGGGGGAATTCCTATGGCTACACCTTC. The encoded protein is CASSLARGNSYGYTF. J is TRBJ1-2 and V is TRBV11-2; a weak D match, TRBD1 (6 bases). Germline-derived CDR1 and CDR2 are SGHAT and FQNNGV. The V end lost 1 base, the J end lost 4 bases, and 13 bases lay between the germline ends. There are 15 residues in the CDR3. The variable domain in full, completed from reference TRBV11-2 and TRBJ1-2, reads EAGVAQSPRYKIIEKRQSVAFWCNPISGHATLYWYQQILGQGPKLLIQFQNNGVVDDSQLPKDRFSAERLKGVDSTLKIQPAKLEDSAVYLCASSLARGNSYGYTFGSGTRLTVV.

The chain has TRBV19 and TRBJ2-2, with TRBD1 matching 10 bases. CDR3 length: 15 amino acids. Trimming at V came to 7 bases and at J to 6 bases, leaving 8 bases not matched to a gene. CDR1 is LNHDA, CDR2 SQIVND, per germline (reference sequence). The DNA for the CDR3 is TGTGCCAGTACCCCCGGGACAGGGGCCGCCGGGGAGCTGTTTTTT. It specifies CASTPGTGAAGELFF.

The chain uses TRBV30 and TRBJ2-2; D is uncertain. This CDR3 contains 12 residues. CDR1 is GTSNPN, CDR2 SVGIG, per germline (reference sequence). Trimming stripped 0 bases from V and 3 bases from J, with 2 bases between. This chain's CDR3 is CAWSVDTGELFF. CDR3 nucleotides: TGTGCCTGGAGTGTTGACACCGGGGAGCTGTTTTTT. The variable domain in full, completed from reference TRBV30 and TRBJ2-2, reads SQTIHQWPATLVQPVGSPLSLECTVEGTSNPNLYWYRQAAGRGLQLLFYSVGIGQISSEVPQNLSASRPQDRQFILSSKKLLLSDSGFYLCAWSVDTGELFFGEGSRLTVL.

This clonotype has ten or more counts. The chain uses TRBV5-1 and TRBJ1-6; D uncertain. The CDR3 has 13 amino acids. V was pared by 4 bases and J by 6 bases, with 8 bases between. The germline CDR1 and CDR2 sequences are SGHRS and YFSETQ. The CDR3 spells CASSRELNSPLHF. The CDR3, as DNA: TGCGCCAGCAGCCGGGAACTTAATTCACCCCTCCACTTT.

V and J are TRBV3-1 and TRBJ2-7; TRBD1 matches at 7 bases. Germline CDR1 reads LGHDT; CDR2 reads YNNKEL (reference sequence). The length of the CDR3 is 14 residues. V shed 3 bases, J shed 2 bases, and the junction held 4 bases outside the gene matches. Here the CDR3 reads CASSHWDRPYEQYF. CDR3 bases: TGTGCCAGCAGCCACTGGGACAGACCCTACGAGCAGTACTTC.

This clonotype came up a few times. The CDR3 is CASSQHGLGGNEQFF. The CDR3, as DNA: TGCGCCAGCAGCCAACATGGACTGGGGGGAAATGAGCAGTTCTTC. V gene TRBV4-1 combines with J gene TRBJ2-1; D is possibly TRBD2 (6 bases). Germline V CDR1 and CDR2: MGHRA, YSYEKL. V was shortened by 2 bases and J by 7 bases, with 15 bases between the two germline ends. The CDR3 is 15 amino acids.

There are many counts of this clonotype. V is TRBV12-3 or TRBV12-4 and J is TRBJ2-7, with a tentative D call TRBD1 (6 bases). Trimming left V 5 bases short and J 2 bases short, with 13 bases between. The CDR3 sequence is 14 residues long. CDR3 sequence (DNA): TGTGCCAGCAGTCTACAGGGAATTACCTACGAGCAGTACTTC. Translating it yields CASSLQGITYEQYF.

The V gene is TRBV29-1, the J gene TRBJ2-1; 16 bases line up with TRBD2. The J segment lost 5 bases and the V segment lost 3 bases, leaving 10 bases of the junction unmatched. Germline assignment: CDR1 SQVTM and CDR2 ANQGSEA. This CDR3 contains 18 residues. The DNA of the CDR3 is TGCAGCGTTGACAGTCCGGGACTAGCGGGAGGGCCCCACAATGAGCAGTTCTTC. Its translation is CSVDSPGLAGGPHNEQFF.

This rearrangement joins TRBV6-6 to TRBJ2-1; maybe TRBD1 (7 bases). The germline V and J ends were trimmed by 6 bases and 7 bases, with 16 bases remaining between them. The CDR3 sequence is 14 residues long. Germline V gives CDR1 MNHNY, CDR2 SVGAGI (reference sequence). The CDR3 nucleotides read TGTGCCAGCAGCAGATCGACAGGGAGGAATGAGCAGTTCTTC. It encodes CASSRSTGRNEQFF.

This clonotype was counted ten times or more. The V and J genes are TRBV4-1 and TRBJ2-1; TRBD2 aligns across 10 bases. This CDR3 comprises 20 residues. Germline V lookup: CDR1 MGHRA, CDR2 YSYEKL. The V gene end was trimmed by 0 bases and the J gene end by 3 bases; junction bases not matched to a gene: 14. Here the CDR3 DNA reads TGCGCCAGCAGCCAAGAAGGGGATGGAGCGGGAGGGCCTCTCTACAATGAGCAGTTCTTC. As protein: CASSQEGDGAGGPLYNEQFF.

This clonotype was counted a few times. The CDR3 loop is CASSPPGTGNNEQFF. CDR3 DNA: TGTGCCAGCTCACCACCCGGGACAGGGAACAATGAGCAGTTCTTC. The rearrangement links TRBV18 to TRBJ2-1; 9 nucleotides line up with TRBD1. Germline-derived CDR1 and CDR2 are KGHSH and LQKENI. J lost 5 bases, V lost 0 bases, and 2 bases had no gene match. CDR3 length: 15 residues.